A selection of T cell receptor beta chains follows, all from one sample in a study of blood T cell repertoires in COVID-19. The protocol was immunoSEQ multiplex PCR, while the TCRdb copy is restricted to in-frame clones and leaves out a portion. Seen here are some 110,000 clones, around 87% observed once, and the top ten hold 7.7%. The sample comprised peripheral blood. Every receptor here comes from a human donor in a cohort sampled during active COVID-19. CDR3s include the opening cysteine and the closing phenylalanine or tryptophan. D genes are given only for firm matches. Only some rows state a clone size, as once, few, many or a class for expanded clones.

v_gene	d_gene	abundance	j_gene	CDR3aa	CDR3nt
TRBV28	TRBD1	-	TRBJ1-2	CASSLGQGMTGYTF	TGTGCCAGCAGCCTCGGACAGGGAATGACTGGCTACACCTTC
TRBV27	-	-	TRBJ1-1	CASRRGGKNTEAFF	TGTGCCAGCAGGAGAGGGGGTAAGAACACTGAAGCTTTCTTT
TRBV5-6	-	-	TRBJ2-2	CASSPYGGANTGELFF	TGTGCCAGCAGCCCTTATGGGGGCGCGAACACCGGGGAGCTGTTTTTT
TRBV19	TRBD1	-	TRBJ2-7	CASSRGEGANYEQYF	TGTGCCAGTAGTAGGGGCGAGGGGGCCAACTACGAGCAGTACTTC
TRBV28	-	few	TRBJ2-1	CASSTPRRLTNEQFF	TGTGCCAGCAGCACCCCACGCAGACTAACTAATGAGCAGTTCTTC
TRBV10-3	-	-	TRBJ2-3	CAIRPPGGSTDTQYF	TGTGCCATCAGACCCCCCGGCGGCAGCACAGATACGCAGTATTTT
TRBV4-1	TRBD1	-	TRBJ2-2	CASSLTGTANTGELFF	TGCGCCAGCAGCCTGACCGGGACAGCTAACACCGGGGAGCTGTTTTTT
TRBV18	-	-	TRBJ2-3	CASSRGGPDTQYF	TGTGCCAGCTCACGGGGGGGGCCAGATACGCAGTATTTT
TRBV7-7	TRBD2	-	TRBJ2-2	CASSSTSGGLKAGELFF	TGTGCTAGCAGCTCGACTAGCGGGGGGTTAAAGGCCGGGGAGCTGTTTTTT
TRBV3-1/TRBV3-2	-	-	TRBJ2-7	CASSQFEGISEQYF	TGTGCCAGCAGCCAATTTGAGGGAATCTCCGAGCAGTACTTC
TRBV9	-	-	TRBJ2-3	CASSVETGLSTDTQYF	TGTGCCAGCAGCGTTGAGACGGGATTAAGCACAGATACGCAGTATTTT
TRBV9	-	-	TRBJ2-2	CASSASGRQFTGELFF	TGTGCCAGCAGCGCGAGTGGCCGACAGTTCACCGGGGAGCTGTTTTTT
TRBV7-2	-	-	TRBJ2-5	CASTMGGARETQYF	TGTGCCAGCACCATGGGGGGGGCCAGGGAGACCCAGTACTTC
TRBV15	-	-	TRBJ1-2	CATSRDDGTTKGYTF	TGTGCCACCAGCAGAGACGACGGGACAACTAAAGGCTACACCTTC